The subject of this entry is one T cell receptor beta chain. The antigen remains unidentified. A much larger clone lies one base from this, so it may be a read error. These data belong to a study of shared clonotypes between healthy human individuals. The assay was immunoSEQ multiplex PCR, and TCRdb's table has in-frame clones only and misses some. Of 1.5 million to 2.5 million clones listed, about 95% are singletons. The CDR3 sequence is 13 residues long. With 6 bases clipped from V and 1 base from J, the junction kept 1 base outside the gene matches. CDR1 MNHNY and CDR2 SVGAGI come from the germline V gene (reference sequence). CD45RO-negative CD8 cells positively selected for CCR7 made up the naive population, which excluded terminally differentiated effector memory CD45RA+ cells. The study, taken as a whole, reports: Enrolling few donors narrowed the genetic and exposure-history diversity that was represented.

This TCR derives from a man between 18 and 29 years old in good health. The sequencing input was naive CD8+ T cells sorted from blood. The chain is built from TRBV6-6 and TRBJ2-7; TRBD1 agrees at 9 bases. The CDR3 is CASSGTGSYEQYF. The CDR3 DNA reads TGTGCCAGCAGCGGGACAGGGTCCTACGAGCAGTACTTC.